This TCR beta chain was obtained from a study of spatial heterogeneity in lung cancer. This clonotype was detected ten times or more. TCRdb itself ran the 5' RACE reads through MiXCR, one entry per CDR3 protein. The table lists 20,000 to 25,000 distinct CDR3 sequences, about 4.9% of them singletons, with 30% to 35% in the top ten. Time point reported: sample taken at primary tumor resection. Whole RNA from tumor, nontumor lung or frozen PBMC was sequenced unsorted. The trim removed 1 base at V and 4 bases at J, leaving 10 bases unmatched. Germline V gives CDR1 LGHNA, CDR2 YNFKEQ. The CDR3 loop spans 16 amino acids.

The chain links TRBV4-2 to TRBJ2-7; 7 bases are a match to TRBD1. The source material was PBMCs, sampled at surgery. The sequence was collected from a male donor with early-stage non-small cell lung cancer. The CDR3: CASSQGRNRGVYEQYF. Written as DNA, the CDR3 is TGTGCCAGCAGCCAAGGGAGAAACAGGGGCGTGTACGAGCAGTACTTC.